These 16 T cell receptor beta chains originate from one sample sequenced in a study of chemoradiotherapy in HPV16-positive cancers. Sequenced by immunoSEQ multiplex PCR; TCRdb stores in-frame clones only, minus some. Of 9,500 to 15,000 clones detected, about nine tenths appear once; the ten largest clones hold approximately 3%. The input for sequencing was blood, taken from a patient who underwent chemoradiotherapy. The receptors derive from a human donor with HPV-associated anogenital cancer.

The chain links TRBV7-9 to TRBJ1-4; 7 bases agree with TRBD1. Germline V CDR1 and CDR2: SEHNR, FQNEAQ (reference sequence). Trimming cost V 10 bases and J 4 bases; bases outside gene matches: 6. The CDR3 length is 13 residues. The CDR3 coding sequence is TGTGCCACCAGGGGGTCCGTTAATGAAAAACTGTTTTTT. This encodes CATRGSVNEKLFF.

This chain links TRBV5-4 with TRBJ2-5, with 8 bases lining up with TRBD1. Germline V gene data show CDR1 as SGHNT and CDR2 as YYREEE (reference sequence). The trim removed 4 bases at V and 4 bases at J, leaving 0 bases unmatched. CDR3 length: 12 residues. CDR3 sequence: CASSDRGETQYF. The CDR3 DNA follows: TGTGCCAGCAGCGACAGGGGAGAGACCCAGTACTTC.

The gene calls are TRBV12-5 and TRBJ1-1; TRBD1 might be the D (6 bases). Trimming stripped 1 base from V and 11 bases from J, with 14 bases between. This CDR3 comprises 13 residues. Germline-derived CDR1 and CDR2 are LGHNT and FRNRAP. CDR3 amino acids: CASGLGQQGRAFF. Written as DNA, the CDR3 is TGTGCTAGTGGTTTGGGACAACAGGGTAGGGCTTTCTTT. Filled out from reference TRBV12-5 and TRBJ1-1, the complete variable domain reads DARVTQTPRHKVTEMGQEVTMRCQPILGHNTVFWYRQTMMQGLELLAYFRNRAPLDDSGMPKDRFSAEMPDATLATLKIQPSEPRDSAVYFCASGLGQQGRAFFGQGTRLTVV.

The V gene is TRBV7-2, the J gene TRBJ2-7; 10 nucleotides match TRBD1. After removal of 4 bases from V and 3 bases from J, the junction contained 6 bases not matched to a gene. The CDR3 covers 15 residues. Germline-derived CDR1 and CDR2 are SGHTA and FQGNSA. In DNA form, the CDR3 reads TGTGCCAGCAGCTCTCCGACAGGGGGCCACTACGAGCAGTACTTC. As protein: CASSSPTGGHYEQYF.

The J gene is TRBJ2-3, the V gene TRBV10-1; D gene ambiguous. Germline CDR1 WNHNN, CDR2 SYGVQD (reference sequence). V lost 6 bases and J 4 bases, leaving 14 bases between the germline ends. The CDR3 is made up of 14 amino acids. CDR3 nucleotide sequence: TGCGCCAGCAGGTCCTCTCGTGGGGCAGATACGCAGTATTTT. Translated: CASRSSRGADTQYF.

The chain employs TRBV2 and TRBJ2-7; 9 bases align to TRBD2. Germline V gene data show CDR1 as SNHLY and CDR2 as FYNNEI. V lost 3 bases and J lost 1; bases outside the gene matches: 10. The CDR3 has 17 amino acids. DNA of the CDR3: TGTGCCAGCAGTGACTTTCGGGCTAGCGGGGCGTCCTACGAGCAGTACTTC. Translating it yields CASSDFRASGASYEQYF.

The chain joins TRBV19 to TRBJ2-3, with a tentative D call TRBD1 (6 bases). V shed 5 bases and J shed 0 bases, with 12 bases lying between them. Germline V gives CDR1 LNHDA, CDR2 SQIVND (reference sequence). The CDR3 is made up of 15 amino acids. CDR3 in amino acids: CASSVQGKSTDTQYF. CDR3 DNA sequence: TGTGCCAGTAGTGTACAGGGAAAAAGCACAGATACGCAGTATTTT.

The gene calls are TRBV19 and TRBJ1-2; a possible D gene is TRBD1 (5 bases). This CDR3 region has 15 residues. The V end was cut by 2 bases, the J end by 2 bases, with 12 bases between. In germline, CDR1 is LNHDA, CDR2 SQIVND (reference sequence). Here the CDR3 DNA reads TGTGCCAGTAGTATAAGAGGGGTCGGCAACTATGGCTACACCTTC. This encodes CASSIRGVGNYGYTF.

The J gene is TRBJ1-2, the V gene TRBV6-5, with 7 positions matching TRBD1. The CDR3 runs 14 residues. In germline, CDR1 is MNHEY, CDR2 SVGAGI. V was clipped by 3 bases and J by 4 bases; unmatched bases: 5. The CDR3: CASSYKGALYGYTF. The CDR3, as DNA: TGTGCCAGCAGTTATAAGGGGGCCCTCTATGGCTACACCTTC.

This clone was counted a single time. The V call is TRBV5-6, the J call TRBJ1-1, with 10 bases that match TRBD1. The length of the CDR3 is 18 residues. Germline assignment: CDR1 SGHDT and CDR2 YYEEEE. Germline trimming cut 3 bases from V and 0 bases from J; bases unmatched to any gene: 11. The CDR3 DNA reads TGTGCCAGCAGCTCCGACAGGGGGCGCTTGCGGGTGAACACTGAAGCTTTCTTT. Translated: CASSSDRGRLRVNTEAFF.

The chain couples TRBV4-2 to TRBJ2-7; TRBD2 is a possible D gene (6 bases). Deletions cut 3 bases from V and 3 bases from J, with 15 bases between. The CDR3 spans 15 residues. Germline assignment: CDR1 LGHNA and CDR2 YNFKEQ. The CDR3 is CASSHSGTGDYEQYF. The CDR3 nucleotides read TGTGCCAGCAGCCACTCCGGGACTGGGGACTACGAGCAGTACTTC.

This clone turned up a few times. The same CDR3 also results from other DNA sequences found in this sample. The V gene is TRBV9, the J gene TRBJ1-5; D unclear. V was clipped by 0 bases and J by 7 bases, with 8 bases between them. The CDR3 length is 13 residues. In germline, CDR1 is SGDLS, CDR2 YYNGEE. CDR3 nucleotide sequence: TGTGCCAGCAGCGTAGATGGGGAGCAGCCCCAGCATTTT. Protein sequence: CASSVDGEQPQHF.

This rearrangement joins TRBV6-5 to TRBJ2-1, with 11 bases lining up with TRBD2. J lost 5 bases, V lost 4 bases, and 7 bases had no gene match. Germline values: CDR1 MNHEY, CDR2 SVGAGI. The CDR3 runs 16 residues. The CDR3 reads CASSSQSSGGNNEQFF. The CDR3, as DNA: TGTGCCAGCAGTTCCCAGTCTAGCGGGGGGAACAATGAGCAGTTCTTC.

The rearrangement joins TRBV9 to TRBJ2-7; the match to TRBD1 covers 7 bases. Germline V gives CDR1 SGDLS, CDR2 YYNGEE. The CDR3 length is 15 residues. V lost 4 bases to trimming and J lost 1 base; unmatched junction nucleotides: 8. The CDR3 region has the DNA TGTGCCAGCAGCCATGGACAGGACTTATCCTACGAGCAGTACTTC. Its translation is CASSHGQDLSYEQYF. Drawing the rest from reference TRBV9 and TRBJ2-7, the complete variable domain is DSGVTQTPKHLITATGQRVTLRCSPRSGDLSVYWYQQSLDQGLQFLIQYYNGEERAKGNILERFSAQQFPDLHSELNLSSLELGDSALYFCASSHGQDLSYEQYFGPGTRLTVT.

This chain joins TRBV10-3 and TRBJ2-5; 9 bases line up with TRBD2. Germline lookup yields CDR1 ENHRY and CDR2 SYGVKD. The CDR3 runs 15 residues. Trimming took 3 bases from V and 1 from J; bases not matched to a gene: 3. DNA for the CDR3: TGTGCCATCAGTGAACTAGCGGGTACCCAAGAGACCCAGTACTTC. It translates to CAISELAGTQETQYF.

The V gene is TRBV9, the J gene TRBJ2-5; 9 nucleotides match TRBD2. Germline V lookup: CDR1 SGDLS, CDR2 YYNGEE. The CDR3 covers 18 residues. V was clipped by 3 bases and J by 4 bases; unmatched bases: 16. CDR3 nucleotide sequence: TGTGCCAGCAGCGACGCCGCGGGGGGGCCTTCCCTGCCAGAGACCCAGTACTTC. Its translation is CASSDAAGGPSLPETQYF.